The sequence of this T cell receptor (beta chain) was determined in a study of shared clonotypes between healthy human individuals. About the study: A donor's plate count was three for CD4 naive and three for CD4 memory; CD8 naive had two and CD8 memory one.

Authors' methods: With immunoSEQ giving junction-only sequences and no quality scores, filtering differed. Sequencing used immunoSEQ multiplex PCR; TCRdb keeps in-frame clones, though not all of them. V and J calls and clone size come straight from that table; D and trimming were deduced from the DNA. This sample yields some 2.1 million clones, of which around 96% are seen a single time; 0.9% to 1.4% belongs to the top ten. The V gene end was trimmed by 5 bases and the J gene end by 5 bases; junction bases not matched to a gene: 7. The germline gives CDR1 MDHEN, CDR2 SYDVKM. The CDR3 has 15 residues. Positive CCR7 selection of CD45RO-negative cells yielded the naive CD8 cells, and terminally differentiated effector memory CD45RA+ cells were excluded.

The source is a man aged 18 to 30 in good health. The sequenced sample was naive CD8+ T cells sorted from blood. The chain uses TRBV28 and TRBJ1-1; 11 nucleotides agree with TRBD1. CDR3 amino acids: CASSHPGQGETEAFF. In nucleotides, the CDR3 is TGTGCCAGCAGTCACCCGGGACAGGGGGAGACTGAAGCTTTCTTT.